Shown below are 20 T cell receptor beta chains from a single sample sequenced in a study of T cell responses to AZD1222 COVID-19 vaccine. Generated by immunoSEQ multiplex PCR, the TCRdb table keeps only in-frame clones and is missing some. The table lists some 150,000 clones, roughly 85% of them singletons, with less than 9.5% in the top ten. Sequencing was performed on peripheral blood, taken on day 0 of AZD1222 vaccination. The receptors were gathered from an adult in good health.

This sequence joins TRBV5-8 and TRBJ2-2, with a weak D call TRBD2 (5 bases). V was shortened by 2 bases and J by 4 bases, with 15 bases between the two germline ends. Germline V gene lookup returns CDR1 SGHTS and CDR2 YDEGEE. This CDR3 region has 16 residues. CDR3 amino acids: CASSLYAADSTGELFF. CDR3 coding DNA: TGTGCCAGCAGCTTATATGCCGCGGACTCCACCGGGGAGCTGTTTTTT.

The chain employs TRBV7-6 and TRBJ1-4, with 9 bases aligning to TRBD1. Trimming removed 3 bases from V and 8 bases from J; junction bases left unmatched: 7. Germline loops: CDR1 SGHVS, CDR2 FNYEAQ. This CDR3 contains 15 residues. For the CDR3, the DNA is TGTGCCAGCAGCTTGCCGACAGGGGGAAAGGAAAAACTGTTTTTT. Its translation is CASSLPTGGKEKLFF.

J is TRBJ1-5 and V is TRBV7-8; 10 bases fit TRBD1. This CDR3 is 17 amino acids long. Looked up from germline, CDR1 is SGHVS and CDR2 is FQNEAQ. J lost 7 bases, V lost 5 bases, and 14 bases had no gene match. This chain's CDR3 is CASSHAGTGAFRQPQHF. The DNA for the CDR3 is TGTGCCAGCAGCCACGCCGGGACAGGGGCCTTCAGGCAGCCCCAGCATTTT.

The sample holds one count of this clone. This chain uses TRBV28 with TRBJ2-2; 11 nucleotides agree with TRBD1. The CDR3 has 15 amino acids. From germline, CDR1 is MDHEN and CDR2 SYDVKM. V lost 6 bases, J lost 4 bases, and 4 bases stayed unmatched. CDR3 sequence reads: CASRGTGGFTGELFF. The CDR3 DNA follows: TGTGCCAGCAGGGGGACAGGGGGTTTCACCGGGGAGCTGTTTTTT.

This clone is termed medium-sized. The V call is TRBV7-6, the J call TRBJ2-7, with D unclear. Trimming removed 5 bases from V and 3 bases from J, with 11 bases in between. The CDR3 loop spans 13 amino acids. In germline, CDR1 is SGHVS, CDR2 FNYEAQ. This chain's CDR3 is CASSAGPNYEQYF. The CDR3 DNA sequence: TGTGCCAGCAGCGCCGGGCCTAACTACGAGCAGTACTTC. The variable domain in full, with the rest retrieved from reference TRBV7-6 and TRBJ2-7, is GAGVSQSPRYKVTKRGQDVALRCDPISGHVSLYWYRQALGQGPEFLTYFNYEAQQDKSGLPNDRFSAERPEGSISTLTIQRTEQRDSAMYRCASSAGPNYEQYFGPGTRLTVT.

CDR3 loop: CASSLGAGTTGANVLTF. DNA for the CDR3: TGTGCCAGCAGCCTAGGGGCAGGGACTACTGGGGCCAACGTCCTGACTTTC. The gene calls are TRBV9 and TRBJ2-6, with 7 bases lining up with TRBD2. Losses at the gene ends were 4 bases for V and 2 bases for J; bases not matched to a gene: 9. The CDR3 extends over 17 amino acids. Germline V gene data show CDR1 as SGDLS and CDR2 as YYNGEE.

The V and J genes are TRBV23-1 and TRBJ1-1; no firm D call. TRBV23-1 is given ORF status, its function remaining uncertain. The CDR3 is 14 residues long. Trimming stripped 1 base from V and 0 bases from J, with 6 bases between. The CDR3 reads CASSQFDVNTEAFF. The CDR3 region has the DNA TGCGCCAGCAGTCAATTCGATGTGAACACTGAAGCTTTCTTT.

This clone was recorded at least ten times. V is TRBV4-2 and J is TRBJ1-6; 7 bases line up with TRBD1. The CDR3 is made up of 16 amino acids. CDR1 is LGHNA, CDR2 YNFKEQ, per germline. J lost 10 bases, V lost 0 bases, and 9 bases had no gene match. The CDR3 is CASSQDSQGQGSPLHF. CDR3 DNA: TGTGCCAGCAGCCAAGATTCACAGGGGCAAGGGTCACCCCTCCACTTT.

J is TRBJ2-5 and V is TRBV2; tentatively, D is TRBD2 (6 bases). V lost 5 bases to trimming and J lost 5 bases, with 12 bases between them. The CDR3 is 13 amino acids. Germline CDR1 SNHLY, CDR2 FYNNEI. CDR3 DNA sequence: TGTGCCAGCAGTTTGGAGGGTCGGGAGACCCAGTACTTC. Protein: CASSLEGRETQYF.

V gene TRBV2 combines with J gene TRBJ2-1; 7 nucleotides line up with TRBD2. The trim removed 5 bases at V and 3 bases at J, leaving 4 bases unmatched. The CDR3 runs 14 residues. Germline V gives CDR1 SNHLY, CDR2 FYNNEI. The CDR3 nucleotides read TGTGCCAGCAGTCAGTCTAGCGGCTACAATGAGCAGTTCTTC. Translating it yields CASSQSSGYNEQFF.

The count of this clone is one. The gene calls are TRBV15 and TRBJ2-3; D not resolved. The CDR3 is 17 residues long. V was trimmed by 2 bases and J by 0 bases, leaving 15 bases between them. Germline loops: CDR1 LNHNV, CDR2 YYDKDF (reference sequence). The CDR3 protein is CATSRSLEVVSTDTQYF. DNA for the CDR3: TGTGCCACCAGCAGATCCCTCGAGGTGGTTAGCACAGATACGCAGTATTTT.

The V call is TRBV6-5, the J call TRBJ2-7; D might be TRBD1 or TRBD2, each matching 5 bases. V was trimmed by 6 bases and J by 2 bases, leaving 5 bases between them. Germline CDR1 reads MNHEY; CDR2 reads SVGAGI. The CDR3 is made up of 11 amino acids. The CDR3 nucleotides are TGTGCCAGCAGGGGGGCCTACGAGCAGTACTTC. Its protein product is CASRGAYEQYF.

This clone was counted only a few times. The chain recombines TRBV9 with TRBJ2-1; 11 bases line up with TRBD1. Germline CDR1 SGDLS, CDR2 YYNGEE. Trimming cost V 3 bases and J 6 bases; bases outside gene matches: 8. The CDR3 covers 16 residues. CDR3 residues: CASSATPGQGVNEQFF. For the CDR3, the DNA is TGTGCCAGCAGCGCCACCCCGGGACAGGGGGTCAATGAGCAGTTCTTC.

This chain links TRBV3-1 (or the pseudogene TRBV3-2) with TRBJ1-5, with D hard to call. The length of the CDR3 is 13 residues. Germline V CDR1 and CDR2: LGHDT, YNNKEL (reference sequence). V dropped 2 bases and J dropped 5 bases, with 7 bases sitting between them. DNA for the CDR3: TGTGCCAGCAGCCAATGGGGAGATCAGCCCCAGCATTTT. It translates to CASSQWGDQPQHF.

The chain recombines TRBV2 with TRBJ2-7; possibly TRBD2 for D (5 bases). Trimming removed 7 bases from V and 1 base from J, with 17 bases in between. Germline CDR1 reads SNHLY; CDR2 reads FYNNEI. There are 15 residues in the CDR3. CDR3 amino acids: CASNPLSGLSYEQYF. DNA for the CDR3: TGTGCCAGCAACCCGCTCAGCGGACTTTCCTACGAGCAGTACTTC.

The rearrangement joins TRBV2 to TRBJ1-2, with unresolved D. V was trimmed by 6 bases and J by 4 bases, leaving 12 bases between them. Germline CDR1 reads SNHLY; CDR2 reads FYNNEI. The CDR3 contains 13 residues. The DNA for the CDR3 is TGTGCCAGCAGCGGTGGGCCGGCCTATGGCTACACCTTC. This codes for CASSGGPAYGYTF. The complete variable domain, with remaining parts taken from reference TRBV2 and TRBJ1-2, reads EPEVTQTPSHQVTQMGQEVILRCVPISNHLYFYWYRQILGQKVEFLVSFYNNEISEKSEIFDDQFSVERPDGSNFTLKIRSTKLEDSAMYFCASSGGPAYGYTFGSGTRLTVV.

The CDR3 region has the DNA TGTGCCAGCAGCTTAATGGGCGCGGAGGAGGAGCAGTTCTTC. The encoded protein is CASSLMGAEEEQFF. J is TRBJ2-1 and V is TRBV7-9, with a possible D match to TRBD2 (5 bases). Germline V gene lookup returns CDR1 SEHNR and CDR2 FQNEAQ (reference sequence). CDR3 length: 14 amino acids. V was trimmed by 2 bases and J by 10 bases, leaving 15 bases between them.

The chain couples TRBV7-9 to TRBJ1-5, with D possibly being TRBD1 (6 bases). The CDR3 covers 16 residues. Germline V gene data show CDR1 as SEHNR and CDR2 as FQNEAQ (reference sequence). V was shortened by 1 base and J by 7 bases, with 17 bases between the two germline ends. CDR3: CASSLEGGRGWQPQHF. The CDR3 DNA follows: TGTGCCAGCAGCTTAGAGGGGGGCCGGGGATGGCAGCCCCAGCATTTT.

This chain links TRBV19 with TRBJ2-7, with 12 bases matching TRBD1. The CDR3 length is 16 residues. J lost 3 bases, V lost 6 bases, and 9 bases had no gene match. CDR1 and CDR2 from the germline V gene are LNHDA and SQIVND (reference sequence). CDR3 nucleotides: TGTGCCAGTAGCCTTAGGGGGACAGGGGGCTTCTACGAGCAGTACTTC. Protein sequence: CASSLRGTGGFYEQYF.

The chain's CDR3 is CASSVTSGQETQYF. CDR3 in DNA: TGTGCCAGCAGCGTCACTAGCGGCCAAGAGACCCAGTACTTC. The V call is TRBV9, the J call TRBJ2-5, with 8 bases that match TRBD2. The CDR3 extends over 14 amino acids. Germline loops: CDR1 SGDLS, CDR2 YYNGEE. V was pared by 2 bases and J by 1 base, with 1 base of the junction left unmatched.